One TCR beta chain is described in this entry. This sample stems from a study of T cell responses to AZD1222 COVID-19 vaccine. Germline V gene data show CDR1 as SGHRS and CDR2 as YFSETQ. With 3 bases removed from V and 7 bases from J, the gap between germline ends came to 11 bases. The CDR3 sequence is 13 residues long. Data came from immunoSEQ multiplex PCR; TCRdb stores just in-frame clones and leaves some out. The repertoire has 120,000 or so clones, 85% to 95% of them found once; the top ten carry 5%. This chain uses TRBV5-1 with TRBJ2-1; maybe TRBD1 (6 bases). The clonotype comes from an adult who received the AZD1222 COVID-19 vaccine. The input for sequencing was peripheral blood, taken 28 days after the second AZD1222 dose. The DNA of the CDR3 is TGCGCCAGCAGCTCGGGACAACTTAATGAGCAGTTCTTC. The encoded protein is CASSSGQLNEQFF.